This T cell receptor beta chain was profiled in a study of blood T cell repertoires in COVID-19. Study-level background: The United States, Italy and Spain provided the acute and convalescent COVID-19 samples. From T cells, B-cell-depleted T cells, or PBMCs came the material, which was cDNA or gDNA.

Looked up from germline, CDR1 is MRHNA and CDR2 is SNTAGT. J lost 4 bases, V lost 3 bases, and 2 bases had no gene match. This CDR3 has 15 amino acids. Original processing notes: Quantification of nucleated cells was approximated via reference gene primer amplification. The protocol was immunoSEQ multiplex PCR, while the TCRdb copy is restricted to in-frame clones and leaves out a portion. V and J calls and clone size are given by that table; D and trimming were obtained from the DNA. This repertoire shows approximately 190,000 clones, around 80% found once; its top ten account for approximately 15%. A few counts support this clone. This sample also contains other DNA sequences that code for the same CDR3.

The receptor was derived from a man aged 25 to 40 with active or convalescent COVID-19. The sequencing input was peripheral blood. V is TRBV6-4 and J is TRBJ2-3; 12 bases are a match to TRBD1. CDR3 DNA: TGTGCCAGCAGTGATGGGACAGGGGGCGCAGATACGCAGTATTTT. Its protein product is CASSDGTGGADTQYF.